This TCR beta chain is drawn from a study of TIL therapy for anti-PD-1-resistant metastatic lung cancer. This sample's time point: pre-treatment sample, taken before nivolumab and TIL therapy. Tumor tissue came from excised metastases, mostly pleural nodules or supraclavicular lymph nodes. The ends were cut back, 0 bases at V and 3 bases at J, with 15 bases in the middle. The germline V gene has CDR1 SGHRS and CDR2 YFSETQ. CDR3 length equals 16 residues. This was the immunoSEQ v3 assay. The method was immunoSEQ multiplex PCR; TCRdb's version includes in-frame clones alone and lacks a portion of them. The data hold tens of thousands of clones, with 70% to 85% observed a single time.

The sequence was obtained from a person between 25 and 79 years old with non-small cell lung cancer. Sequenced here: tumor tissue, sampled at baseline. The chain couples TRBV5-1 to TRBJ1-1; a possible D gene is TRBD1 (5 bases). CDR3 sequence: CASSLAGGKWYTEAFF. CDR3 bases: TGCGCCAGCAGCTTGGCCGGGGGGAAGTGGTACACTGAAGCTTTCTTT.